The rows below give T cell receptor beta chains drawn from one sample of a study of blood T cell repertoires in COVID-19. Profiling relied on immunoSEQ multiplex PCR, and the TCRdb table lists in-frame clones only, not all of them. The repertoire includes roughly 87,000 clones, around 87% of them detected once, and more than 4% sits in the top ten. The sequenced sample consisted of peripheral blood. These receptors were collected from a man aged 40-55 years with acute or convalescent COVID-19. CDR3s include the opening cysteine and the closing phenylalanine or tryptophan. Fields, in order: J gene, clone size, D gene, CDR3 length, V gene, CDR3 DNA, CDR3 protein. The D gene is left open where the match is weak. Clone size, where shown, is once, few, many, or a class for clones that have expanded.

j_gene: TRBJ2-3
abundance: NA
d_gene: TRBD2
len: 15
v_gene: TRBV7-2
CDR3nt: TGTGCCAGCAGCTTACTAGCGGGGGGGCCAGATACGCAGTATTTT
CDR3aa: CASSLLAGGPDTQYF

j_gene: TRBJ2-1
abundance: once
d_gene: TRBD1
len: 14
v_gene: TRBV4-2
CDR3nt: TGTGCCAGCAGCCACCATACAGGGGACAATGAGCAGTTCTTC
CDR3aa: CASSHHTGDNEQFF

j_gene: TRBJ2-7
abundance: NA
d_gene: TRBD2
len: 14
v_gene: TRBV6-1
CDR3nt: TGTGCCAGCAGTGAAGCGAGGGGAGGGTACGAGCAGTACTTC
CDR3aa: CASSEARGGYEQYF

j_gene: TRBJ1-2
abundance: NA
d_gene: NA
len: 15
v_gene: TRBV19
CDR3nt: TGTGCCAGTAGTATAGATCGCGAGGGTAACTATGGCTACACCTTC
CDR3aa: CASSIDREGNYGYTF

j_gene: TRBJ1-5
abundance: NA
d_gene: TRBD1
len: 15
v_gene: TRBV2
CDR3nt: TGTGCCAGCAGTTCTCTCGGGACAGCCAATCAGCCCCAGCATTTT
CDR3aa: CASSSLGTANQPQHF

j_gene: TRBJ1-2
abundance: NA
d_gene: TRBD1
len: 13
v_gene: TRBV19
CDR3nt: TGTGCCAGCGGGACAGGCCTTGGGTATGGCTACACCTTC
CDR3aa: CASGTGLGYGYTF

j_gene: TRBJ1-5
abundance: NA
d_gene: TRBD1
len: 15
v_gene: TRBV6-6
CDR3nt: TGTGCCAGCAGCGGGACAGGGTCTTCTGTTCAGCCCCAGCATTTT
CDR3aa: CASSGTGSSVQPQHF

j_gene: TRBJ2-4
abundance: NA
d_gene: TRBD1
len: 18
v_gene: TRBV23-1
CDR3nt: TGCGCCAGCAGTCAACCCCGCGGCAGGGGGTTGGCCAAAAACATTCAGTACTTC
CDR3aa: CASSQPRGRGLAKNIQYF

j_gene: TRBJ1-1
abundance: NA
d_gene: NA
len: 13
v_gene: TRBV30
CDR3nt: TGTGCCTGGAGTCCCACGGGGGTGGCTGAAGCTTTCTTT
CDR3aa: CAWSPTGVAEAFF

j_gene: TRBJ2-1
abundance: NA
d_gene: NA
len: 15
v_gene: TRBV29-1
CDR3nt: TGCAGCGTTGGTTCGGCTAGCGACCACTACAATGAGCAGTTCTTC
CDR3aa: CSVGSASDHYNEQFF

j_gene: TRBJ2-7
abundance: NA
d_gene: NA
len: 14
v_gene: TRBV4-3
CDR3nt: TGCGCCAGCAGCTCCGGGAGGGGGCTTGGCGAGCAGTACTTC
CDR3aa: CASSSGRGLGEQYF

j_gene: TRBJ2-1
abundance: NA
d_gene: TRBD2
len: 16
v_gene: TRBV5-1
CDR3nt: TGCGCCAGCAGGGAGACTAGCGGGACTACCTACAATGAGCAGTTCTTC
CDR3aa: CASRETSGTTYNEQFF

j_gene: TRBJ1-1
abundance: many
d_gene: NA
len: 14
v_gene: TRBV19
CDR3nt: TGTGCCAGTAGTATACGGGGAATCAGCACTGAAGCTTTCTTT
CDR3aa: CASSIRGISTEAFF

j_gene: TRBJ1-1
abundance: NA
d_gene: NA
len: 18
v_gene: TRBV2
CDR3nt: TGTGCCAGCAGTGAAGCGGAATCAAGACAGACTGTGAACACTGAAGCTTTCTTT
CDR3aa: CASSEAESRQTVNTEAFF

j_gene: TRBJ2-7
abundance: NA
d_gene: TRBD1
len: 12
v_gene: TRBV11-2
CDR3nt: TGTGCCAGCAGCTTAGCTGGGGACAGGCAGTACTTC
CDR3aa: CASSLAGDRQYF

j_gene: TRBJ2-2
abundance: NA
d_gene: NA
len: 16
v_gene: TRBV10-3
CDR3nt: TGTGCCATCAGTGTAGGTAGCGGTGAGGACACCGGGGAGCTGTTTTTT
CDR3aa: CAISVGSGEDTGELFF

j_gene: TRBJ1-1
abundance: NA
d_gene: NA
len: 17
v_gene: TRBV7-3
CDR3nt: TGTGCCAGCAGCTTAAGGCCCCGGGGGTATACGAACACTGAAGCTTTCTTT
CDR3aa: CASSLRPRGYTNTEAFF

j_gene: TRBJ2-7
abundance: NA
d_gene: TRBD2
len: 13
v_gene: TRBV11-3
CDR3nt: TGTGCCAGCAGCGGGACTAGCGCCTCCGAGCAGTACTTC
CDR3aa: CASSGTSASEQYF

j_gene: TRBJ2-7
abundance: NA
d_gene: NA
len: 14
v_gene: TRBV14
CDR3nt: TGTGCCAGCAGCCAATTGACAGGACTCTACGAGCAGTACTTC
CDR3aa: CASSQLTGLYEQYF

j_gene: TRBJ1-5
abundance: NA
d_gene: NA
len: 14
v_gene: TRBV30
CDR3nt: TGTGCCTGGACCACACTGGGAGATCGTCAGCCCCAGCATTTT
CDR3aa: CAWTTLGDRQPQHF

j_gene: TRBJ2-7
abundance: NA
d_gene: NA
len: 13
v_gene: TRBV6-5
CDR3nt: TGTGCCAGCAGCCGGGACACGAATTACGAGCAGTACTTC
CDR3aa: CASSRDTNYEQYF

j_gene: TRBJ2-2
abundance: NA
d_gene: NA
len: 15
v_gene: TRBV2
CDR3nt: TGTGCCAGCAGGGCCGCCGGCAGGGGAGCCGGGGAGCTGTTTTTT
CDR3aa: CASRAAGRGAGELFF

j_gene: TRBJ1-1
abundance: NA
d_gene: NA
len: 13
v_gene: TRBV6-5
CDR3nt: TGTGCCAGCAGTTGGGGTAGGGAGACTGAAGCTTTCTTT
CDR3aa: CASSWGRETEAFF

j_gene: TRBJ1-1
abundance: NA
d_gene: NA
len: 14
v_gene: TRBV6-5
CDR3nt: TGTGCCAGCAGTTACGCTCCAGAGGACACTGAAGCTTTCTTT
CDR3aa: CASSYAPEDTEAFF

j_gene: TRBJ2-5
abundance: NA
d_gene: NA
len: 14
v_gene: TRBV5-1
CDR3nt: TGCGCCAGCAGCTTGGATAACCGCGCAGAGACCCAGTACTTC
CDR3aa: CASSLDNRAETQYF

j_gene: TRBJ2-1
abundance: NA
d_gene: NA
len: 15
v_gene: TRBV5-4
CDR3nt: TGTGCCAGCAGCGAAGGAGGGAGCTCCTACAATGAGCAGTTCTTC
CDR3aa: CASSEGGSSYNEQFF

j_gene: TRBJ2-5
abundance: NA
d_gene: TRBD2
len: 16
v_gene: TRBV27
CDR3nt: TGTGCCAGCAGTTCGCTAGCGGGGGGGGGTCAAGAGACCCAGTACTTC
CDR3aa: CASSSLAGGGQETQYF

j_gene: TRBJ1-5
abundance: NA
d_gene: NA
len: 14
v_gene: TRBV6-6
CDR3nt: TGTGCCAGCAGTTGGTCTGGCAGCAATCAGCCCCAGCATTTT
CDR3aa: CASSWSGSNQPQHF

j_gene: TRBJ1-5
abundance: NA
d_gene: NA
len: 12
v_gene: TRBV5-4
CDR3nt: TGTGCCAGCAGCTTAAGGGGTCAGCCCCAGCATTTT
CDR3aa: CASSLRGQPQHF

j_gene: TRBJ1-3
abundance: NA
d_gene: TRBD1
len: 17
v_gene: TRBV4-3
CDR3nt: TGCGCCAGCAGCCAAGAGGACAGGGCTTTCTCTGGAAACACCATATATTTT
CDR3aa: CASSQEDRAFSGNTIYF

j_gene: TRBJ1-2
abundance: NA
d_gene: TRBD1
len: 12
v_gene: TRBV12-3/TRBV12-4
CDR3nt: TGTGCCAGCAGCCTCGGGACAGGGAGTTTCGCCTTC
CDR3aa: CASSLGTGSFAF

j_gene: TRBJ1-2
abundance: NA
d_gene: NA
len: 12
v_gene: TRBV19
CDR3nt: TGTGCCAGTAGTATTCGGGGAGGCGGCTACACCTTC
CDR3aa: CASSIRGGGYTF

j_gene: TRBJ1-2
abundance: NA
d_gene: NA
len: 14
v_gene: TRBV10-3
CDR3nt: TGTGCCATCAGTGAGTCTAATACTAACTATGGCTACACCTTC
CDR3aa: CAISESNTNYGYTF

j_gene: TRBJ2-2
abundance: NA
d_gene: NA
len: 15
v_gene: TRBV3-1/TRBV3-2
CDR3nt: TGTGCCAGCAGCCGAGGAGGGGGCGGCACCGGGGAGCTGTTTTTT
CDR3aa: CASSRGGGGTGELFF

j_gene: TRBJ2-2
abundance: few
d_gene: TRBD2
len: 16
v_gene: TRBV5-4
CDR3nt: TGTGCCAGCAGCCCCGGAGGCGGGGGGGCCCCCGGGGAGCTGTTTTTT
CDR3aa: CASSPGGGGAPGELFF

j_gene: TRBJ1-2
abundance: NA
d_gene: NA
len: 14
v_gene: TRBV30
CDR3nt: TGTGCCTGGAGTGGTAAAGCGAGGGCCTATGGCTACACCTTC
CDR3aa: CAWSGKARAYGYTF

j_gene: TRBJ1-6
abundance: NA
d_gene: NA
len: 13
v_gene: TRBV30
CDR3nt: TGTGCCTGGAGTGAACAGGCTGATTCACCCCTCCACTTT
CDR3aa: CAWSEQADSPLHF

j_gene: TRBJ2-1
abundance: NA
d_gene: NA
len: 16
v_gene: TRBV6-2/TRBV6-3
CDR3nt: TGTGCCAGCAGTTTAGATGGGGCCTCCTCTTACAATGAGCAGTTCTTC
CDR3aa: CASSLDGASSYNEQFF

j_gene: TRBJ2-1
abundance: NA
d_gene: NA
len: 12
v_gene: TRBV6-5
CDR3nt: TGTGCCAGCAGTTATGAAGGGGGTGAGCAGTTCTTC
CDR3aa: CASSYEGGEQFF

j_gene: TRBJ1-2
abundance: NA
d_gene: NA
len: 14
v_gene: TRBV29-1
CDR3nt: TGCAGCGTGACAGGAGACGGCTCTAACTATGGCTACACCTTC
CDR3aa: CSVTGDGSNYGYTF

j_gene: TRBJ1-2
abundance: NA
d_gene: NA
len: 13
v_gene: TRBV29-1
CDR3nt: TGCAGCGTTATTAGTCCGGGGTCGTATGGCTACACCTTC
CDR3aa: CSVISPGSYGYTF

j_gene: TRBJ2-5
abundance: NA
d_gene: TRBD1
len: 16
v_gene: TRBV6-1
CDR3nt: TGTGCCAGCAGTGAACGGTTATGGGGACAGGGGGAGACCCAGTACTTC
CDR3aa: CASSERLWGQGETQYF

j_gene: TRBJ2-1
abundance: NA
d_gene: NA
len: 15
v_gene: TRBV3-1/TRBV3-2
CDR3nt: TGTGCCAGCAGCCCCTCGGGCGCCCCAGGGGATGAGCAGTTCTTC
CDR3aa: CASSPSGAPGDEQFF

j_gene: TRBJ1-1
abundance: NA
d_gene: NA
len: 13
v_gene: TRBV30
CDR3nt: TGTGCCTGGAGTGTAGGGGGAAGGACTGAAGCTTTCTTT
CDR3aa: CAWSVGGRTEAFF

j_gene: TRBJ1-1
abundance: NA
d_gene: NA
len: 15
v_gene: TRBV6-5
CDR3nt: TGTGCCAGCAGTTACTCCCAGGGGAGCGCCACTGAAGCTTTCTTT
CDR3aa: CASSYSQGSATEAFF

j_gene: TRBJ2-6
abundance: NA
d_gene: TRBD1
len: 15
v_gene: TRBV24-1
CDR3nt: TGTGCCGCCCGGGTAGGGGGCCCCGGGGCCAACGTCCTGACTTTC
CDR3aa: CAARVGGPGANVLTF

j_gene: TRBJ2-6
abundance: NA
d_gene: TRBD1
len: 17
v_gene: TRBV18
CDR3nt: TGTGCCAGCTCACCCTTGGGACAGCCCTCTGGGGCCAACGTCCTGACTTTC
CDR3aa: CASSPLGQPSGANVLTF